The text below deals with one T cell receptor beta chain. Antigen specificity is unknown. Germline CDR1 reads SQVTM; CDR2 reads ANQGSEA. The CDR3 runs 15 residues. V lost 3 bases and J lost 0, with 9 bases in between. The data stem from a study of cytomegalovirus exposure and HLA in healthy donors. The study's findings and limits: Sequence variants that were highly shared formed a cluster that was likely a sequencing artifact. Analysis was performed later, and it showed HLA-associated TCR beta chains to be more clonally expanded than equally common others.

The PCR was carried out with 60 Vbeta primers and 13 Jbeta primers. Only in-frame clones appear in the TCRdb table, and some are missing; sequencing was by immunoSEQ multiplex PCR. The table includes about 130,000 clones, roughly 81% detected once. The chain has TRBV29-1 and TRBJ2-6; tentative D call: TRBD1 (5 bases). The sequencing sample was made of PBMCs. This TCR was sampled from a woman aged 25-40 years in good health and CMV-seronegative. CDR3 nucleotides: TGCAGCGTTGATGACAGAAACTCTGGGGCCAACGTCCTGACTTTC. Protein sequence: CSVDDRNSGANVLTF.